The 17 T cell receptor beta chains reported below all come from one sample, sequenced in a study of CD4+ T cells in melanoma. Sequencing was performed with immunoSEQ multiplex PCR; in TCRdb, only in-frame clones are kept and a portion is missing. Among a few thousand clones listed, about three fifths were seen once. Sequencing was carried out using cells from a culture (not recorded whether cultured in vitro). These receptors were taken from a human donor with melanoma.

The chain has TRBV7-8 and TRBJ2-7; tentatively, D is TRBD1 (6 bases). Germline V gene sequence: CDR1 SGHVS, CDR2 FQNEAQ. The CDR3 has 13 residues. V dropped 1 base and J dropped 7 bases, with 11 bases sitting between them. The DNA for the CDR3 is TGTGCCAGCAGCTTAGATGGCAGGGGAGAGCAGTACTTC. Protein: CASSLDGRGEQYF.

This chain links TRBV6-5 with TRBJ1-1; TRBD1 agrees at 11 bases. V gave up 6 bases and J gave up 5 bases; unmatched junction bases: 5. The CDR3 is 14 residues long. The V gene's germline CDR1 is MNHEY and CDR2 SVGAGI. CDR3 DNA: TGTGCCAGCAGGTGGACAGGGGGCTTGACTGAAGCTTTCTTT. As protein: CASRWTGGLTEAFF.

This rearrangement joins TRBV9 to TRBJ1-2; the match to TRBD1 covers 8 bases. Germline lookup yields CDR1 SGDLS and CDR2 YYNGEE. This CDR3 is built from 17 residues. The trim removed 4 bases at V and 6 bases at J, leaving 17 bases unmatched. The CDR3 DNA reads TGTGCCAGCAGCCGAACCGGGACAGGACTACAAGGACATGGCTACACCTTC. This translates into CASSRTGTGLQGHGYTF.

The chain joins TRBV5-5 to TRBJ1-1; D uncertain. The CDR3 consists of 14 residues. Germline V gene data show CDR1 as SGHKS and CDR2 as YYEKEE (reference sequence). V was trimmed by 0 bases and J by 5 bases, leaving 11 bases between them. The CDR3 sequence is CASSLVQRGTEAFF. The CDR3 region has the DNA TGTGCCAGCAGCTTGGTCCAGCGAGGAACTGAAGCTTTCTTT.

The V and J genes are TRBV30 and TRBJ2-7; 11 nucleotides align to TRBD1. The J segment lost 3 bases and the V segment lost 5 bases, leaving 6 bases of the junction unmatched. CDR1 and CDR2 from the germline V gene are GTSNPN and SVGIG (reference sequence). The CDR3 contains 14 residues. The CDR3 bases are TGTGCCTGGGTAGGGACAGGGGGAAACTACGAGCAGTACTTC. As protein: CAWVGTGGNYEQYF.

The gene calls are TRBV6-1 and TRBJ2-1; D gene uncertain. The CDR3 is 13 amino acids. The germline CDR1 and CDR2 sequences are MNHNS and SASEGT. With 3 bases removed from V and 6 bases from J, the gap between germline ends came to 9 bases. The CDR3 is CASSESGSNEQFF. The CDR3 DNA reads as TGTGCCAGCAGTGAGTCTGGGTCCAATGAGCAGTTCTTC.

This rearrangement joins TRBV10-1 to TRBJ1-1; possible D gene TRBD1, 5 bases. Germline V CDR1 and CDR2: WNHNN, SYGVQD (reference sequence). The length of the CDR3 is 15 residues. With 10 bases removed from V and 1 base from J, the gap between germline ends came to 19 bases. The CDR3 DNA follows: TGCGCCACCCCCCCCGGAGGGGTCCAGAACACTGAAGCTTTCTTT. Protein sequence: CATPPGGVQNTEAFF.

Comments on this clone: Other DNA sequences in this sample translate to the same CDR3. The CDR3 bases are TGTGCCAGCAGTCAGGGGGCTGAAGCTTTCTTT. This translates into CASSQGAEAFF. The chain couples TRBV6-2 or TRBV6-3 to TRBJ1-1, with 7 bases identical to TRBD1. Germline V gives CDR1 MNHEY, CDR2 SVGEGT. This CDR3 region has 11 residues. V trimming: 5 bases; J trimming: 6 bases; junction bases outside the gene matches: 0.

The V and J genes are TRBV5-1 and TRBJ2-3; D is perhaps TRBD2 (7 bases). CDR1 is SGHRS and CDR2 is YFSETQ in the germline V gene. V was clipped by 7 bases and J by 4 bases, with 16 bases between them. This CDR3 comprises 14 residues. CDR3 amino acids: CASDRGAPPDTQYF. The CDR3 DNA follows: TGCGCCAGCGACCGGGGGGCCCCCCCAGATACGCAGTATTTT.

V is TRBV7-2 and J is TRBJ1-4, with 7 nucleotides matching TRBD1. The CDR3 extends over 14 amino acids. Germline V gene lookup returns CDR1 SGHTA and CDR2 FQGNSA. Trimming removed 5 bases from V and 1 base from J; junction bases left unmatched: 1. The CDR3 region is CASSGQETNEKLFF. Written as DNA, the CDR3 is TGTGCCAGCAGCGGACAGGAAACTAATGAAAAACTGTTTTTT.

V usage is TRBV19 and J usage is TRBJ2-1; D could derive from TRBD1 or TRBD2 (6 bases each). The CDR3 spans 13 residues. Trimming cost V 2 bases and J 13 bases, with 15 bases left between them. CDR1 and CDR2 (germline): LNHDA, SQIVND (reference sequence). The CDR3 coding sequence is TGTGCCAGTAGTATATTGGTCGGAGGGGGTCAGTTCTTC. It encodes CASSILVGGGQFF.

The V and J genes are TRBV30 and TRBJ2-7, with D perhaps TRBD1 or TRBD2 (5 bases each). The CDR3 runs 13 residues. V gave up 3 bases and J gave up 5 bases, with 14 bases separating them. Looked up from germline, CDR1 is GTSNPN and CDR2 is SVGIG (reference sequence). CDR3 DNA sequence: TGTGCCTGGAGATCCGGGGCACGGGACGAGCAGTACTTC. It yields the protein CAWRSGARDEQYF. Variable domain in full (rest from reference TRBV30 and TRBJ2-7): SQTIHQWPATLVQPVGSPLSLECTVEGTSNPNLYWYRQAAGRGLQLLFYSVGIGQISSEVPQNLSASRPQDRQFILSSKKLLLSDSGFYLCAWRSGARDEQYFGPGTRLTVT.

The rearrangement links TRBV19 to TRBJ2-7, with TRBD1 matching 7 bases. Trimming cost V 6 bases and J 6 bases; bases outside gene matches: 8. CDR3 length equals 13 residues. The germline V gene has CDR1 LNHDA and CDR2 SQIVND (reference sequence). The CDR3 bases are TGTGCCAGTAGGAATACAGGGGCAGGCGAGCAGTACTTC. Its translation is CASRNTGAGEQYF.

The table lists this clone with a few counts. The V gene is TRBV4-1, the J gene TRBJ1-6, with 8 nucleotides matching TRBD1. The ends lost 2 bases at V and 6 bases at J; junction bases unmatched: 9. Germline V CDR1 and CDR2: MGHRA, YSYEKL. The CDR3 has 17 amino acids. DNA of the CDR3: TGCGCCAGCAGCCAAAGTCCATCCGGGACAGGTAATTCACCCCTCCACTTT. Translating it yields CASSQSPSGTGNSPLHF.

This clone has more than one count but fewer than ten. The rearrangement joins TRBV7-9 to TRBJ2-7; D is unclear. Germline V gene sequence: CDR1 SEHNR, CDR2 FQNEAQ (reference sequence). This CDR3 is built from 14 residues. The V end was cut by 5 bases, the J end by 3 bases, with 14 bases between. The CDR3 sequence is CASSPPFRNYEQYF. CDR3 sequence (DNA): TGTGCCAGCAGCCCCCCATTTCGAAACTACGAGCAGTACTTC. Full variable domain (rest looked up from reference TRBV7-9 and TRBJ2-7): DTGVSQNPRHKITKRGQNVTFRCDPISEHNRLYWYRQTLGQGPEFLTYFQNEAQLEKSRLLSDRFSAERPKGSFSTLEIQRTEQGDSAMYLCASSPPFRNYEQYFGPGTRLTVT.

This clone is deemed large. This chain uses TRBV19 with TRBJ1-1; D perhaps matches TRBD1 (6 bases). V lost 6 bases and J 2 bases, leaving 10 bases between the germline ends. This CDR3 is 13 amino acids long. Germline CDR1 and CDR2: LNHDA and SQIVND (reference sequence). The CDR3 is CASSQGINTEAFF. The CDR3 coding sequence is TGTGCCAGTAGCCAGGGGATTAACACTGAAGCTTTCTTT.

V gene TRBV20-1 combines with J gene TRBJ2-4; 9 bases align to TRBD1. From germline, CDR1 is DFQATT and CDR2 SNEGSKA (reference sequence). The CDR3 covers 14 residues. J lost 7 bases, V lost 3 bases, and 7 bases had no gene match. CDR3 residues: CSASGGQGVNIQYF. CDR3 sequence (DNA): TGCAGTGCTAGTGGGGGACAGGGTGTGAACATTCAGTACTTC.